This TCR beta chain was observed in a study of T cells in Graves' hyperthyroidism and ophthalmopathy. Broader study findings: Most expanded thyroid clonotypes above 0.001 also appeared in blood.

Patients were excluded because of uncontrolled infection, other autoimmune disease, pregnancy or lactation. Out of approximately 10 ml of fresh peripheral blood came the PBMCs. This CDR3 comprises 16 residues. Per the germline V gene, CDR1 is MNHEY and CDR2 is SMNVEV (reference sequence). The V gene end was trimmed by 6 bases and the J gene end by 0 bases; junction bases not matched to a gene: 11. Amplified regions were TCR beta CDR3 sequences from RNA transcripts. When the TCR CDR3 underwent first-round RT-PCR, the HTBI primer set was used. One entry per CDR3 protein, called by TCRdb with MiXCR from the multiplex PCR reads. Here the sample spans over 700,000 distinct CDR3 sequences, 15% to 20% being singletons. Comment on this clonotype: Its antigen is still unknown.

This chain joins TRBV27 and TRBJ2-7; 7 bases map to TRBD1. Source material: blood. This sequence was found in a woman aged 50 to 65 with Graves' hyperthyroidism that later progressed to Graves' ophthalmopathy. CDR3 protein: CASRMTGTVFSYEQYF. Written as DNA, the CDR3 is TGTGCCAGCAGGATGACCGGGACAGTTTTCTCCTACGAGCAGTACTTC.